This record looks at one T cell receptor (beta chain) sequence and its context. This clone was recorded a few times. Its antigen remains unidentified. No quality values exist for individual bases; no much larger clone is one base distant. There are 13 amino acids in the CDR3, from cysteine to phenylalanine inclusive. Just CDR3 DNA is preserved here, 39 bases in frame from base 1. V and J lose 3 bases and 6 bases, and a span of 12 bases separates them. CDR1 and CDR2, looked up from the germline V gene, are KGHSH and LQKENI. These data are taken from a study of beta chain features in type 1 diabetes (dated by TCRdb to 2017 to 2018). In the study overall: Mean age, gender distribution, total cell number and subset yield were not different between patients and healthy donors. Across all samples, 107,917,701 sorted cells were examined, and cell number per subset correlated strongly with RNA yield. Naive and central memory subsets were obtained from all 30 or so donors, but regulatory and stem cell-like memory subsets were isolated from only 8 patients and roughly eight healthy donors. In the study, TCRB repertoires of sorted circulating CD4+ T cell subsets from recently diagnosed type 1 diabetes patients were compared with those of matched healthy donors.

The entire amount of isolated RNA was reverse transcribed using the High Capacity cDNA Reverse Transcription Kit, so the sequenced TCRB transcripts were expressed ones. Naive, central memory and regulatory T cell samples underwent deep immunoSEQ sequencing, averaging approximately 3.5 million total reads per sample. Sorted cells were lysed in RLT buffer and RNA was extracted with DNase-treated RNeasy Micro or Mini kits, depending on cell number. Each cell subset was processed separately to prevent cross-contamination, with patient and healthy donor samples processed together. The immunoSEQ multiplex PCR was used to amplify TCRB sequences from cDNA, generating 87-bp fragments that spanned the CDR3 region. Amplicons were sequenced on the Illumina HiSeq platform. Per the source publication's procedure: Synthetic template baselines were used to correct PCR bias computationally, reads within Hamming distance 2 were collapsed together, and singletons that could not be merged were discarded. Reads were aligned to IMGT to assign V, D and J genes, CDR3 length, and insertions or deletions at six rearrangement sites. Within each subset, clonotype counts were normalized to sorted cell number, and only after that were true diversity and Gini coefficients computed with the tcR R package. The overlap coefficient, calculated on TCRB nucleotide sequences, was used to quantify repertoire sharing. Out-of-frame TCRB sequences from naive cells were analyzed to stand in for the pre-selection repertoire. Sourced from immuneACCESS, this table was stored by TCRdb with only in-frame sequences that have V and J called. A share of the clones is absent; for the studies checked, an unresolved V gene accounts for under half, and the remainder has no known explanation. That table gives V, J and clone size, and the DNA gave D and trimming. The sample yields 450,000 to 550,000 clones; roughly 31% were counted once. 0.06% to 0.07% of the sample belongs to the ten largest clones.

General conclusions and limits of the study: Naive, central memory and regulatory TCRB repertoires appeared more similar among patients than among healthy donors. Shorter templates might have been favored by PCR, but patient and control samples were amplified and corrected together, so both groups would have been affected equally by any skew. At VDJ recombination sites, type 1 diabetes patients had fewer insertions and more deleted nucleotides, which implies abnormalities in thymic rearrangement. Because small numbers of individuals were included in the HLA sub-analyses, any influence of HLA type on TCRB rearrangement was left unresolved. Because cDNA was sequenced instead of genomic DNA, activated cells with high expression could be over-represented, although the groups did not differ in activation or CD3 levels. In all four CD4+ subsets, TCRB CDR3 length was moderately but significantly shorter in type 1 diabetes patients.

A single peripheral blood draw of around 0.11 L on average was collected from each donor into heparinised tubes. Using a panel that included CD45RO, CCR7, CD25, CD127, CD95 and CD27, naive, central memory, regulatory and stem cell-like memory CD4+ T cells were sorted on a BD FACSAria II. A purity above 95% was achieved for all sorted populations. PBMCs were isolated right away by Lymphoprep density gradient centrifugation and were stained directly, without culture. So that batch effects would be minimized, each experiment stained and sorted samples in pairs, pairing one healthy donor with one patient.

Input material: naive CD4+ T cells from blood. Read against the paper, the sample's cell subset or site label means: true naive CD4+ T cells. The V and J segments used are TRBV18 and TRBJ2-7; the D gene is possibly TRBD2, with 6 bases matching. This TCR was sampled from a man aged 18-30 years in good health. The nucleotide sequence reads as follows: TGTGCCAGCTCACCGCCGGCGGGGTCCGAGCAGTACTTC. Translated, this is CASSPPAGSEQYF.